This is a list of T cell receptor beta chains from one sample in a study of T cells after somatic rescue of genetic block. TCRdb's table, derived via immunoSEQ multiplex PCR, lists solely in-frame clones and lacks some. The sample consists of some 7,000 clones, around 80% of them appearing once. Material for sequencing was peripheral blood mononuclear cells (PBMCs). These receptors were collected from a boy aged 10-17 years. Both conserved end residues are part of each CDR3. The D gene is left open where the match is weak. The size entry is marked missing in some rows and otherwise reads once, few, many or a size class.

j_gene	abundance	d_gene	v_gene	CDR3nt	CDR3aa
TRBJ2-7	few	TRBD1	TRBV6-5	TGTGCCAGCAGTTCCCGCCGGACAGGGGCCTACGAGCAGTACTTC	CASSSRRTGAYEQYF
TRBJ2-5	-	TRBD2	TRBV28	TGTGCCAGCGCGCCTATCGCGCGGATTCGGGAGGAAGAGACCCAGTACTTC	CASAPIARIREEETQYF
TRBJ1-4	-	-	TRBV9	TGTGCCAGCAGCTCTACGGTCGGGGGATACGAAAAACTGTTTTTT	CASSSTVGGYEKLFF
TRBJ1-1	-	TRBD1	TRBV7-2	TGTGCCAGCAGCTTAAGGACAGGGGGCACTGAAGCTTTCTTT	CASSLRTGGTEAFF
TRBJ2-1	few	-	TRBV4-2	TGTGCCAGCAGCCAAGAGACTAGCTACAATGAGCAGTTCTTC	CASSQETSYNEQFF
TRBJ1-4	-	-	TRBV5-1	TGCGCCAGCAGCTTGGCCGGAGGGAATGAAAAACTGTTTTTT	CASSLAGGNEKLFF
TRBJ1-1	-	-	TRBV6-5	TGTGCCAGCAGTTACAGGGACACTGAAGCTTTCTTT	CASSYRDTEAFF
TRBJ1-2	-	-	TRBV14	TGTGCCAGCAGCCTGGGACCAGCGGAAGGCTACACCTTC	CASSLGPAEGYTF
TRBJ2-7	-	TRBD1	TRBV5-1	TGCGCCAGCAGCAACAGGGGGGCGTACGAGCAGTACTTC	CASSNRGAYEQYF
TRBJ2-1	-	-	TRBV25-1	TGTGCCAGCAGTGTGCAGGAGTTGTCCTACAATGAGCAGTTCTTC	CASSVQELSYNEQFF